This T cell receptor beta chain is from a study of a mutant IDH1 vaccine in newly diagnosed glioma. Study details: Patients under treatment included 62.5% males and 37.5% females and had a mean age of around 37 years. The therapy given earlier, which was standard therapy, consisted of radiotherapy, temozolomide, or both, and most of the patients received both.

V lost 2 bases, J lost 4 bases, and 3 bases stayed unmatched. Germline values: CDR1 WSHSY, CDR2 SAAADI. There are 15 residues in the CDR3. Time point: week 23, last vaccination. Topical imiquimod accompanied each vaccine dose, which consisted of 300 ug of mutant IDH1 20-mer peptide. New IDH1-mutant, ATRX-lost WHO grade 3 or 4 astrocytomas occurred in donors. To note about this clone: The antigen is not known.

The protocol was immunoSEQ multiplex PCR, while the TCRdb copy is restricted to in-frame clones and leaves out a portion. This sample carries 25,000 to 30,000 clones, around 83% of them seen once, and the ten largest clones take around a sixth. The study's findings and limits: Evidence of vaccine-induced immune responses was documented in about 93% of patients.

This sequence was found in a woman in her thirties with glioma. The chain joins TRBV10-2 to TRBJ2-1; 9 nucleotides align to TRBD1. Sequences were derived from PBMCs, sampled from a glioma patient whose treatment included an IDH1 peptide vaccine. The DNA for the CDR3 is TGCGCCAGCAGTGAGCCGGACAGGGGATACAATGAGCAGTTCTTC. Protein sequence: CASSEPDRGYNEQFF.